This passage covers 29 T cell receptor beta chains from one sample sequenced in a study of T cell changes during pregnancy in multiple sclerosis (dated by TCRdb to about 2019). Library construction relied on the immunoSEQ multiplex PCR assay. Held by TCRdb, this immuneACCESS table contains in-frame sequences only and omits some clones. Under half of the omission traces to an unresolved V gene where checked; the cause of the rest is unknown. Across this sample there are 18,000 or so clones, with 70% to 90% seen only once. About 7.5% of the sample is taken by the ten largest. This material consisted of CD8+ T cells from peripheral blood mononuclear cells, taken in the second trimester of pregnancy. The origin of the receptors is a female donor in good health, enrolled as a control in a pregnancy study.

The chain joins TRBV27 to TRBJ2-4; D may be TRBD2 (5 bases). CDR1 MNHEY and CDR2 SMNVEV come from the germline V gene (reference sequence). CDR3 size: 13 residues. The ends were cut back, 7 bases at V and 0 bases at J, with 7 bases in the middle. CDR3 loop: CASKGVAKNIQYF. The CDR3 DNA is TGTGCCAGCAAGGGAGTAGCCAAAAACATTCAGTACTTC.

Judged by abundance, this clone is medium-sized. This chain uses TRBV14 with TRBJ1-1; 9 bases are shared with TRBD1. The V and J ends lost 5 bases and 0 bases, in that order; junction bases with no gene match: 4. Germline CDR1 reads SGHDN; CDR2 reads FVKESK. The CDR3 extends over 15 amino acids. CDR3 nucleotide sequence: TGTGCCAGCAGCACACAGGGGGCCTTGAACACTGAAGCTTTCTTT. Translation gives CASSTQGALNTEAFF. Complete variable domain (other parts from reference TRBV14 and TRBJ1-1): EAGVTQFPSHSVIEKGQTVTLRCDPISGHDNLYWYRRVMGKEIKFLLHFVKESKQDESGMPNNRFLAERTGGTYSTLKVQPAELEDSGVYFCASSTQGALNTEAFFGQGTRLTVV.

CDR3 DNA: TGTGCCAGCAGTATGGGAGTGAGGGCCACAGATACGCAGTATTTT. Translating gives CASSMGVRATDTQYF. V gene TRBV6-4 combines with J gene TRBJ2-3; D is possibly TRBD2 (5 bases). This CDR3 is 15 amino acids long. V was clipped by 5 bases and J by 2 bases, with 14 bases between them. CDR1 and CDR2 from the germline V gene are MRHNA and SNTAGT.

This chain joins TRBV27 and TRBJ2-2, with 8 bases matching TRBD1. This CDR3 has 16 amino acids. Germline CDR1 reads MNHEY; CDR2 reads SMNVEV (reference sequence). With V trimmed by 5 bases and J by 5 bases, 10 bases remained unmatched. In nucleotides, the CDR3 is TGTGCCAGCAGTCACCCGGGACAGGCGGTGACCGGGGAGCTGTTTTTT. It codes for CASSHPGQAVTGELFF.

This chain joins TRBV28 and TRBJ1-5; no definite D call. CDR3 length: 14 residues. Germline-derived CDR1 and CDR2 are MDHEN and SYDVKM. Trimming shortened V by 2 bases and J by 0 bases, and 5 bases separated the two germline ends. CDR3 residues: CASSLGSSNQPQHF. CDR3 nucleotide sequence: TGTGCCAGCAGTTTAGGGAGTAGCAATCAGCCCCAGCATTTT.

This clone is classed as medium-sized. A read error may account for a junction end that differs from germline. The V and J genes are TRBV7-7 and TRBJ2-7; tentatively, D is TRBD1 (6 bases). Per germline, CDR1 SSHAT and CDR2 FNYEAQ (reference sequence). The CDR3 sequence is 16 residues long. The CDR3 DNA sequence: TGTGCTAGCAGCTTGGGGACACCGGATCACTCCTACGAGCAGTACTTC. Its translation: CASSLGTPDHSYEQYF.

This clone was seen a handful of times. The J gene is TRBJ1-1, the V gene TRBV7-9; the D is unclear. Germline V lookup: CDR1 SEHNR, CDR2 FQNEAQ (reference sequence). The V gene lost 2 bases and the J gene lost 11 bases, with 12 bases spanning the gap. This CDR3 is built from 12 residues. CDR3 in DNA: TGTGCCAGCAGCTTACCGGTTGATCTGGCTTTCTTT. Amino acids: CASSLPVDLAFF.

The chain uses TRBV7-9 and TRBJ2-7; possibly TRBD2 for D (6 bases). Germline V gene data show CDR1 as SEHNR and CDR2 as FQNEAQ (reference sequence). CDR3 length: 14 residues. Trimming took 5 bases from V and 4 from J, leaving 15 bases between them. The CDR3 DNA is TGTGCCAGCAGCCGGCCGGAGGGGTGGTACGAGCAGTACTTC. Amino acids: CASSRPEGWYEQYF.

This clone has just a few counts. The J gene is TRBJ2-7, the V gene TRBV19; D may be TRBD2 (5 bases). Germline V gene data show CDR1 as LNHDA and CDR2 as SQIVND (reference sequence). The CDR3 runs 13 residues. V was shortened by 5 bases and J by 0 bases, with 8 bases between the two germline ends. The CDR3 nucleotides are TGTGCCAGTAGTTCGGACTTCTCCTACGAGCAGTACTTC. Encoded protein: CASSSDFSYEQYF.

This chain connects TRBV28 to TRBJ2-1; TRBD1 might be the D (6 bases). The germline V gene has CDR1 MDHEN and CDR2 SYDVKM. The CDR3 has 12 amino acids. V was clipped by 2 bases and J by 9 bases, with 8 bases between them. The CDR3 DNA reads TGTGCCAGCAGTTTAGACAGGAGTGAGCAGTTCTTC. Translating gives CASSLDRSEQFF.

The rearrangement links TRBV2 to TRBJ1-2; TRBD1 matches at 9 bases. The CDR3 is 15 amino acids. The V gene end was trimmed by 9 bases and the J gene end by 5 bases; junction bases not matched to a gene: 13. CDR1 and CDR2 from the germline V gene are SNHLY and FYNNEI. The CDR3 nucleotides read TGTGCCAGGAATTACAGGGGGCGCGATGATTATGGCTACACCTTC. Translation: CARNYRGRDDYGYTF.

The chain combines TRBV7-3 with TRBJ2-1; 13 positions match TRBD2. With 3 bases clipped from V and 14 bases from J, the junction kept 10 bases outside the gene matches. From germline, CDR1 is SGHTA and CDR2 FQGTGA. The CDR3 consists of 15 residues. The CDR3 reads CASSFTGTSGDVEFF. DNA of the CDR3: TGTGCCAGCAGCTTCACCGGGACTAGCGGGGATGTCGAGTTCTTC. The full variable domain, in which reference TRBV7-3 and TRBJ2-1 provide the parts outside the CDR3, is GAGVSQTPSNKVTEKGKYVELRCDPISGHTALYWYRQSLGQGPEFLIYFQGTGAADDSGLPNDRFFAVRPEGSVSTLKIQRTERGDSAVYLCASSFTGTSGDVEFFGPGTRLTVL.

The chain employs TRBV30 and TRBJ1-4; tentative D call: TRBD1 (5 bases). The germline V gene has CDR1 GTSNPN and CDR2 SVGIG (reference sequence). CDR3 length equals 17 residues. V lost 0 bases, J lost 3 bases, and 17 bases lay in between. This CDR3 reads CAWSVPKGLWSNEKLFF. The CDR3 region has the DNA TGTGCCTGGAGTGTACCAAAGGGACTGTGGTCTAATGAAAAACTGTTTTTT.

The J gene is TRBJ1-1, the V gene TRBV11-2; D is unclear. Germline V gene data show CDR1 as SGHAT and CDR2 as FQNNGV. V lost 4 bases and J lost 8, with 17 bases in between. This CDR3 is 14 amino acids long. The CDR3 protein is CASSSTGSRGEAFF. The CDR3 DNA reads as TGTGCCAGCAGCTCGACTGGTTCGCGTGGGGAAGCTTTCTTT.

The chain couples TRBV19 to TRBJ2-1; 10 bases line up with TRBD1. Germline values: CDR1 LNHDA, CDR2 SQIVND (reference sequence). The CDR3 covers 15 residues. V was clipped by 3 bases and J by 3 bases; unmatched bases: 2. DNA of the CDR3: TGTGCCAGTAGTATCGGGACAGGGGTCTACAATGAGCAGTTCTTC. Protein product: CASSIGTGVYNEQFF.

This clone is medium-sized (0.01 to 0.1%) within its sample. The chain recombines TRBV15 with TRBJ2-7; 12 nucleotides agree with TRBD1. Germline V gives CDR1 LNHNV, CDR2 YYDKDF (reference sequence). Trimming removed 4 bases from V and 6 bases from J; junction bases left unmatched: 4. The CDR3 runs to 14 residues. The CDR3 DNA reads TGTGCCACCAGCACCGGGACAGGGGGCTTCGAGCAGTACTTC. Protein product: CATSTGTGGFEQYF. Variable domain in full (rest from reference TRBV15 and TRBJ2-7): DAMVIQNPRYQVTQFGKPVTLSCSQTLNHNVMYWYQQKSSQAPKLLFHYYDKDFNNEADTPDNFQSRRPNTSFCFLDIRSPGLGDTAMYLCATSTGTGGFEQYFGPGTRLTVT.

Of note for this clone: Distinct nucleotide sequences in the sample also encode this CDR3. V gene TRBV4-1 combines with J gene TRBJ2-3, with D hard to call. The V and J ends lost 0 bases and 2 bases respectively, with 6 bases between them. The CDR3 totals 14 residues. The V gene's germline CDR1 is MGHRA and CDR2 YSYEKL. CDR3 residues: CASSQDRNTDTQYF. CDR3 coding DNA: TGCGCCAGCAGCCAAGATCGTAACACAGATACGCAGTATTTT.

The DNA for the CDR3 is TGTGCCAGCAGCTTGGAAGGGGCCAGCACTGAAGCTTTCTTT. Its protein product is CASSLEGASTEAFF. The chain joins TRBV5-5 to TRBJ1-1; tentatively, D is TRBD1 (5 bases). V lost 0 bases and J 4 bases, leaving 10 bases between the germline ends. The CDR3 is 14 amino acids. In germline, CDR1 is SGHKS, CDR2 YYEKEE (reference sequence).

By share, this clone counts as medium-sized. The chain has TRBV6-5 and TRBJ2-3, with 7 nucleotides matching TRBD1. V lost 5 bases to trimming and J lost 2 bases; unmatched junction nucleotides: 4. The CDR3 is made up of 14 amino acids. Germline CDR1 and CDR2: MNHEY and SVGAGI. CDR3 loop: CASSGDRVTDTQYF. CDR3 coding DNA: TGTGCCAGCAGTGGAGACAGGGTCACAGATACGCAGTATTTT.

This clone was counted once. The CDR3 loop reads CASSLNQPQHF. As DNA, the CDR3 is TGTGCCAGCAGCTTGAATCAGCCCCAGCATTTT. The chain recombines TRBV28 with TRBJ1-5; no reliable D call. Deletions cut 6 bases from V and 4 bases from J, with 4 bases between. The CDR3 is made up of 11 amino acids. The germline V gene has CDR1 MDHEN and CDR2 SYDVKM.

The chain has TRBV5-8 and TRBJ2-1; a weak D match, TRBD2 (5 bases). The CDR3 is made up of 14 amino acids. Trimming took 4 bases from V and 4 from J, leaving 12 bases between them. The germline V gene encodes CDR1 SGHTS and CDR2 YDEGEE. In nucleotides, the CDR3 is TGTGCCAGCAGCCGGCCGGGGAGATACAATGAGCAGTTCTTC. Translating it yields CASSRPGRYNEQFF. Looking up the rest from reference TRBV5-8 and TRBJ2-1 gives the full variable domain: EAGVTQSPTHLIKTRGQQATLRCSPISGHTSVYWYQQALGLGLQFLLWYDEGEERNRGNFPPRFSGRQFPNYSSELNVNALELEDSALYLCASSRPGRYNEQFFGPGTRLTVL.

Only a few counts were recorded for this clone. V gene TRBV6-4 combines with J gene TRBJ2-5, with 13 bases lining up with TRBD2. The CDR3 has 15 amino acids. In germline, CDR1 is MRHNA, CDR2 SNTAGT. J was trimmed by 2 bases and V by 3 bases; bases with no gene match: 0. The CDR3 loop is CASSETSGGQETQYF. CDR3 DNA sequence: TGTGCCAGCAGTGAGACTAGCGGGGGGCAAGAGACCCAGTACTTC.

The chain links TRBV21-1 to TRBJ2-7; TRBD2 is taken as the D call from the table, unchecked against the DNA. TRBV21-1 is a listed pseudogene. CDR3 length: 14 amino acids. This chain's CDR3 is CASSKQGRAYEQYF. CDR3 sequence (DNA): TGTGCCAGCAGCAAACAGGGGAGGGCCTACGAGCAGTACTTC.

CDR3 residues: CASRIQGSSNQPQHF. CDR3 nucleotides: TGTGCCAGCAGAATACAGGGCTCTAGCAATCAGCCCCAGCATTTT. The chain couples TRBV6-5 to TRBJ1-5; weak D call: TRBD1 (6 bases). Looked up from germline, CDR1 is MNHEY and CDR2 is SVGAGI. CDR3 length equals 15 residues. V was clipped by 6 bases and J by 0 bases, with 12 bases between them.

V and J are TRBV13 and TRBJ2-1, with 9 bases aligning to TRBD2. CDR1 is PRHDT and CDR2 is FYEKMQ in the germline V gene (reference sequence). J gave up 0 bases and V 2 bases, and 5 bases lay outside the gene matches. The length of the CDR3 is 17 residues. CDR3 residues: CASSLTISGSSYNEQFF. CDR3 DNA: TGTGCCAGCAGCTTAACCATTAGCGGGAGCTCCTACAATGAGCAGTTCTTC.

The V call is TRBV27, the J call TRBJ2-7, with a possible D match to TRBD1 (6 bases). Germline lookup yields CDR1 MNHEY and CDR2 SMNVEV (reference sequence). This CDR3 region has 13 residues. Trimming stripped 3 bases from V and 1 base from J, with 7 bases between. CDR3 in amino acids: CASSFRGSYEQYF. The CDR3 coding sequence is TGTGCCAGCAGTTTTAGGGGGTCCTACGAGCAGTACTTC.

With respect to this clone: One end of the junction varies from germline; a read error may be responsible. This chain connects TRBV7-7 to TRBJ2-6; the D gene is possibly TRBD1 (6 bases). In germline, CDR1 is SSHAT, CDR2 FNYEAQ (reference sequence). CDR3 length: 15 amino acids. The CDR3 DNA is TGTGCTAGCAGCTCAGGGGACTCTGGGGCCAACGTCCTGACTTTC. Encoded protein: CASSSGDSGANVLTF.

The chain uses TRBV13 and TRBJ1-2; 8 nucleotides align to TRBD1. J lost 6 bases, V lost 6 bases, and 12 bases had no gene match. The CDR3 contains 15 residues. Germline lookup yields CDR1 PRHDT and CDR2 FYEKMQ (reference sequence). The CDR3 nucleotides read TGTGCCAGCAGGGGTGGGACAGGTCCTGGGAATGGCTACACCTTC. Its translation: CASRGGTGPGNGYTF. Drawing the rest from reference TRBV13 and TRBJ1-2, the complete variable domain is AAGVIQSPRHLIKEKRETATLKCYPIPRHDTVYWYQQGPGQDPQFLISFYEKMQSDKGSIPDRFSAQQFSDYHSELNMSSLELGDSALYFCASRGGTGPGNGYTFGSGTRLTVV.

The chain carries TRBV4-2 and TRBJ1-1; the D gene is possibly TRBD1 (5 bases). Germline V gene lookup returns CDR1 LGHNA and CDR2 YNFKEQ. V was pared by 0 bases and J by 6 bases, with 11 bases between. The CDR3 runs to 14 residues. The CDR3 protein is CASSQDRGYAEAFF. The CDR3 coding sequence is TGTGCCAGCAGCCAAGATCGGGGGTATGCTGAAGCTTTCTTT.